This record looks at one TCR beta chain sequence and its context. The antigen remains undetermined. This entry belongs to a study of memory CD4+ T cells and cytomegalovirus serostatus. Study as a whole: Donors were healthy Belgian adults, about ten CMV seropositive and roughly 25 seronegative. Regarding the study as a whole: Each of roughly 65 CMV-associated TCRbeta sequences occurred in one to five individuals. A US-trained random forest predicted CMV serostatus with median AUC roughly 0.91.

The CDR3 totals 13 residues. Per germline, CDR1 SGHTA and CDR2 FQGNSA. The V end lost 3 bases, the J end lost 6 bases, and 9 bases lay between the germline ends. Using immunoSEQ multiplex PCR, the repertoire was profiled, and TCRdb retains in-frame clones only, with some absent. The data contain 61,000 or so clones, about three quarters of them seen just once; the ten biggest clones take up 0.5% to 0.6%. The sort gate was single viable CD3+CD4+CD8-CD45RO+ cells for memory CD4+ T cells. After thawing, CD4+ T cells were positively selected. The sequence was obtained from an adult in good health and CMV-seronegative. Some clones in this sample may be carry-over from other donors' samples. Sequenced material: memory CD4+ T cells from blood. The chain carries TRBV7-2 and TRBJ1-5; D is unresolved. CDR3 DNA: TGTGCCAGCAGCTTGGTGGAAGGTCAGCCCCAGCATTTT. Translating it yields CASSLVEGQPQHF.